Shown below are 20 T cell receptor beta chains from a single sample sequenced in a study of cytomegalovirus exposure and HLA in healthy donors. PCR was performed using 60 Vbeta and 13 Jbeta primers. The method was immunoSEQ multiplex PCR; TCRdb's version includes in-frame clones alone and lacks a portion of them. Seen here are about 140,000 clones, about 70% observed once, and the top ten hold under 11%. The sample consisted of PBMCs. Source of these receptors: a man younger than 45 in good health and CMV-seropositive.

The V call is TRBV6-4, the J call TRBJ2-2; 10 bases are shared with TRBD1. CDR1 is MRHNA, CDR2 SNTAGT, per germline. CDR3 length: 15 residues. The ends lost 4 bases at V and 5 bases at J; junction bases unmatched: 4. CDR3: CASSGGTGETGELFF. The CDR3 DNA reads as TGTGCCAGCAGTGGCGGGACAGGGGAGACCGGGGAGCTGTTTTTT.

The CDR3 is CASSLAGYGYTF. The CDR3, as DNA: TGTGCCAGCAGCTTGGCAGGGTATGGCTACACCTTC. The chain links TRBV5-6 to TRBJ1-2; possible D gene TRBD1, 5 bases. The CDR3 covers 12 residues. Trimming cost V 0 bases and J 5 bases, with 5 bases left between them. Germline CDR1 is SGHDT and CDR2 is YYEEEE.

This sequence joins TRBV5-4 and TRBJ2-7, with 10 nucleotides matching TRBD2. Germline V lookup: CDR1 SGHNT, CDR2 YYREEE (reference sequence). The CDR3 covers 15 residues. With V trimmed by 6 bases and J by 7 bases, 13 bases remained unmatched. This CDR3 reads CASTWGSSGGEEQYF. The CDR3 region has the DNA TGTGCCAGCACCTGGGGGTCTAGCGGGGGAGAGGAGCAGTACTTC.

V and J are TRBV11-3 and TRBJ1-1, with 7 bases lining up with TRBD1. Germline values: CDR1 SGHNT, CDR2 YENEEA. The CDR3 is 16 amino acids. The V segment lost 2 bases and the J segment 2 bases; nucleotides outside the gene matches: 8. CDR3 bases: TGTGCCAGCAGCTTACCGTACAGGGGATACAACACTGAAGCTTTCTTT. Translated, it gives CASSLPYRGYNTEAFF. Full variable domain (rest looked up from reference TRBV11-3 and TRBJ1-1): EAGVVQSPRYKIIEKKQPVAFWCNPISGHNTLYWYLQNLGQGPELLIRYENEEAVDDSQLPKDRFSAERLKGVDSTLKIQPAELGDSAVYLCASSLPYRGYNTEAFFGQGTRLTVV.

This clone has a handful of counts. The chain has TRBV5-1 and TRBJ2-1, with D possibly matching TRBD2 (6 bases). The germline V gene encodes CDR1 SGHRS and CDR2 YFSETQ. The CDR3 runs to 12 residues. Deletions cut 3 bases from V and 9 bases from J, with 10 bases between. In DNA form, the CDR3 reads TGCGCCAGCAGCTGGACTATCGCTGAGCAGTTCTTC. Protein product: CASSWTIAEQFF.

The CDR3 here is CASSRGRAGVSYEQYF. The CDR3 coding sequence is TGCGCCAGCAGCCGGGGGAGGGCAGGGGTCTCCTACGAGCAGTACTTC. The V gene is TRBV5-1, the J gene TRBJ2-7, with a weak D call TRBD2 (7 bases). This CDR3 comprises 16 residues. The ends were cut back, 4 bases at V and 0 bases at J, with 17 bases in the middle. Germline CDR1 reads SGHRS; CDR2 reads YFSETQ.

V gene TRBV6-5 combines with J gene TRBJ2-2; maybe TRBD2 (5 bases). With 5 bases removed from V and 5 bases from J, the gap between germline ends came to 12 bases. The CDR3 is made up of 14 amino acids. Looked up from germline, CDR1 is MNHEY and CDR2 is SVGAGI. CDR3 nucleotides: TGTGCCAGCAGTGTCGACCCGGGGACCGGGGAGCTGTTTTTT. Protein product: CASSVDPGTGELFF.

The chain uses TRBV19 and TRBJ2-1, with D possibly TRBD2 on 5 matching bases. Germline-derived CDR1 and CDR2 are LNHDA and SQIVND (reference sequence). Trimming took 1 base from V and 6 from J, leaving 13 bases between them. This CDR3 region has 15 residues. The chain's CDR3 is CASSIGTGGINEQFF. For the CDR3, the DNA is TGTGCCAGTAGTATAGGCACTGGAGGAATCAATGAGCAGTTCTTC.

J is TRBJ2-2 and V is TRBV4-1; 7 nucleotides line up with TRBD1. CDR3 length: 17 residues. Trimming removed 3 bases from V and 6 bases from J; junction bases left unmatched: 13. The V gene's germline CDR1 is MGHRA and CDR2 YSYEKL. CDR3 sequence: CASSHPVGGGGSGELFF. In DNA form, the CDR3 reads TGCGCCAGCAGCCACCCCGTAGGGGGCGGTGGGTCCGGGGAGCTGTTTTTT.

The chain has TRBV10-3 and TRBJ2-7; TRBD1 matches 12 bases. Germline lookup yields CDR1 ENHRY and CDR2 SYGVKD. V shed 6 bases, J shed 1 base, and the junction held 4 bases outside the gene matches. The CDR3 contains 15 residues. DNA for the CDR3: TGTGCCATCAGGGGGACAGGGGGCGAGTCCTACGAGCAGTACTTC. Protein sequence: CAIRGTGGESYEQYF.

This clone occurred a few times. The chain employs TRBV2 and TRBJ1-1; D might be TRBD1 (6 bases). Germline lookup yields CDR1 SNHLY and CDR2 FYNNEI. V was clipped by 5 bases and J by 5 bases, with 12 bases between them. The CDR3 sequence is 13 residues long. CDR3 DNA: TGTGCCAGCAGTCACAGGGATAGGACTGAAGCTTTCTTT. Translation gives CASSHRDRTEAFF.

This clone has just a few counts. The chain combines TRBV28 with TRBJ1-6; D is unresolved. Looked up from germline, CDR1 is MDHEN and CDR2 is SYDVKM. The CDR3 loop spans 13 amino acids. V was pared by 2 bases and J by 8 bases, with 7 bases between. The CDR3 loop reads CASSLNQDSPLHF. DNA of the CDR3: TGTGCCAGCAGTTTAAATCAGGATTCACCCCTCCACTTT.

The rearrangement joins TRBV10-3 to TRBJ2-3, with 9 bases that match TRBD2. The germline V gene encodes CDR1 ENHRY and CDR2 SYGVKD. CDR3 length: 14 residues. After removal of 10 bases from V and 6 bases from J, the junction contained 11 bases not matched to a gene. CDR3: CATKKSGRMDTQYF. DNA of the CDR3: TGTGCCACCAAGAAGAGCGGGAGGATGGATACGCAGTATTTT.

This chain links TRBV7-9 with TRBJ2-7; D is possibly TRBD2 (7 bases). This CDR3 has 16 amino acids. Germline-derived CDR1 and CDR2 are SEHNR and FQNEAQ (reference sequence). Trimming cost V 4 bases and J 6 bases, with 22 bases left between them. The CDR3 sequence is CASSSPGGRENLEQYF. In nucleotides, the CDR3 is TGTGCCAGCAGCTCCCCCGGGGGGCGGGAGAATCTCGAGCAGTACTTC.

The V gene is TRBV27, the J gene TRBJ1-1; TRBD1 is a possible D gene (6 bases). Germline V gene sequence: CDR1 MNHEY, CDR2 SMNVEV (reference sequence). This CDR3 comprises 15 residues. V lost 7 bases and J lost 10, with 25 bases in between. The CDR3 protein is CASKRTATLQLVAFF. The CDR3, as DNA: TGTGCCAGCAAGCGGACAGCCACACTTCAACTTGTAGCTTTCTTT.

The chain couples TRBV6-6 to TRBJ2-5, with D possibly matching TRBD1 (6 bases). The CDR3 runs 16 residues. Germline CDR1 is MNHNY and CDR2 is SVGAGI (reference sequence). The V gene lost 4 bases and the J gene lost 2 bases, with 17 bases spanning the gap. The CDR3 loop reads CASSLSLGGQQETQYF. The DNA for the CDR3 is TGTGCCAGCAGTTTAAGCCTTGGGGGCCAGCAAGAGACCCAGTACTTC.

V is TRBV5-1 and J is TRBJ2-3, with D maybe TRBD1 (5 bases). V dropped 1 base and J dropped 4 bases, with 7 bases sitting between them. The CDR3 has 13 residues. From germline, CDR1 is SGHRS and CDR2 YFSETQ. CDR3 sequence: CASSLWGADTQYF. The CDR3 DNA is TGCGCCAGCAGCTTGTGGGGCGCAGATACGCAGTATTTT. Full variable domain (rest looked up from reference TRBV5-1 and TRBJ2-3): KAGVTQTPRYLIKTRGQQVTLSCSPISGHRSVSWYQQTPGQGLQFLFEYFSETQRNKGNFPGRFSGRQFSNSRSEMNVSTLELGDSALYLCASSLWGADTQYFGPGTRLTVL.

This chain joins TRBV11-3 and TRBJ2-2; TRBD2 matches at 8 bases. V shed 5 bases and J 2 bases; nucleotides not matched to a gene: 7. The CDR3 has 16 residues. The germline V gene has CDR1 SGHNT and CDR2 YENEEA. The CDR3 protein is CASSVAGGQNTGELFF. The CDR3 bases are TGTGCCAGCAGCGTCGCGGGGGGACAAAACACCGGGGAGCTGTTTTTT.

The chain uses TRBV2 and TRBJ2-1; D ambiguous. Germline V CDR1 and CDR2: SNHLY, FYNNEI. There are 12 residues in the CDR3. Trimming pared 7 bases from V and 8 bases from J, leaving 12 bases between. CDR3: CASITRRDEQFF. CDR3 DNA sequence: TGTGCCAGCATCACCCGACGGGATGAGCAGTTCTTC.

The V call is TRBV5-4, the J call TRBJ2-7, with a tentative D call TRBD2 (6 bases). The germline CDR1 and CDR2 sequences are SGHNT and YYREEE (reference sequence). V lost 4 bases to trimming and J lost 6 bases, with 14 bases between them. The CDR3 covers 13 residues. The CDR3: CASSPADYREQYF. In DNA form, the CDR3 reads TGTGCCAGCAGCCCCGCGGACTACCGCGAGCAGTACTTC. Full variable domain (rest looked up from reference TRBV5-4 and TRBJ2-7): ETGVTQSPTHLIKTRGQQVTLRCSSQSGHNTVSWYQQALGQGPQFIFQYYREEENGRGNFPPRFSGLQFPNYSSELNVNALELDDSALYLCASSPADYREQYFGPGTRLTVT.